This passage covers 10 T cell receptor beta chains from one sample sequenced in a study of blood T cell repertoires in COVID-19. TCRdb's table, derived via immunoSEQ multiplex PCR, lists solely in-frame clones and lacks some. The data contain about 87,000 clones, around nine tenths of them singletons. Sequenced material: peripheral blood. The receptor source for this set is a middle-aged man with acute or convalescent COVID-19.

The DNA for the CDR3 is TGTGCCAGTCGAACGGGGGCAACTAATGAAAAACTGTTTTTT. Translating gives CASRTGATNEKLFF. V gene TRBV19 combines with J gene TRBJ1-4; maybe TRBD1 (5 bases). The CDR3 spans 14 residues. V dropped 8 bases and J dropped 0 bases, with 10 bases sitting between them. Germline lookup yields CDR1 LNHDA and CDR2 SQIVND (reference sequence).

This chain uses TRBV30 with TRBJ1-4; perhaps TRBD1 as D (5 bases). In germline, CDR1 is GTSNPN, CDR2 SVGIG (reference sequence). Deletions cut 3 bases from V and 7 bases from J, with 18 bases between. The CDR3 is 15 amino acids. CDR3 coding DNA: TGTGCCTGGAGGATATCAGCGGGGGTCGGTGAAAAACTGTTTTTT. It translates to CAWRISAGVGEKLFF.

The J gene is TRBJ1-2, the V gene TRBV9; the D is unclear. CDR3 size: 16 residues. The germline V gene encodes CDR1 SGDLS and CDR2 YYNGEE. The V end lost 2 bases, the J end lost 2 bases, and 16 bases lay between the germline ends. CDR3 DNA: TGTGCCAGCAGCGTCGGAGGAGGGCCCGCGAACTATGGCTACACCTTC. It codes for CASSVGGGPANYGYTF.

This clone was seen just once. The rearrangement joins TRBV6-5 to TRBJ2-2; D call uncertain. Per the germline V gene, CDR1 is MNHEY and CDR2 is SVGAGI. Trimming took off 4 bases at V and 9 bases at J, with 12 bases between the two ends. The length of the CDR3 is 13 residues. The CDR3 spells CASSSPIGWELFF. For the CDR3, the DNA is TGTGCCAGCAGTTCCCCTATCGGTTGGGAGCTGTTTTTT.

The CDR3 DNA follows: TGTGCCAGCAGGCACAGGGTATCGGGCACTGAAGCTTTCTTT. This encodes CASRHRVSGTEAFF. The chain couples TRBV6-6 to TRBJ1-1; a possible D gene is TRBD1 (6 bases). The CDR3 has 14 residues. Trimming removed 6 bases at V and 4 bases at J, with 15 bases between. Looked up from germline, CDR1 is MNHNY and CDR2 is SVGAGI (reference sequence).

The chain joins TRBV27 to TRBJ1-3; D call uncertain. V gave up 7 bases and J gave up 0 bases, with 7 bases separating them. This CDR3 contains 13 residues. Germline assignment: CDR1 MNHEY and CDR2 SMNVEV (reference sequence). DNA for the CDR3: TGTGCCAGCATTGCAGGCTCTGGAAACACCATATATTTT. Its translation: CASIAGSGNTIYF.

The genes are TRBV3-1 (or the pseudogene TRBV3-2) and TRBJ2-3; D gene ambiguous. Germline lookup yields CDR1 LGHDT and CDR2 YNNKEL (reference sequence). The V end lost 4 bases, the J end lost 0 bases, and 8 bases lay between the germline ends. The CDR3 is 14 amino acids. The chain's CDR3 is CASSRPSSTDTQYF. The CDR3 region has the DNA TGTGCCAGCAGCCGTCCTTCTAGCACAGATACGCAGTATTTT.

Regarding this clone: A read error may produce the germline difference seen at one junction end. J is TRBJ2-1 and V is TRBV12-3 or TRBV12-4; possibly TRBD2 for D (5 bases). The CDR3 spans 13 residues. CDR3 region: CASSLDSNNEQFF. CDR3 sequence (DNA): TGTGCCAGCAGCTTGGACTCCAACAATGAGCAGTTCTTC.

The chain couples TRBV18 to TRBJ1-1, with 8 nucleotides matching TRBD1. J gave up 4 bases and V 8 bases, and 6 bases lay outside the gene matches. Germline CDR1 reads KGHSH; CDR2 reads LQKENI. The CDR3 is 13 amino acids. This CDR3 reads CASLGQGSTEAFF. The CDR3 DNA sequence: TGTGCCAGCCTAGGACAGGGAAGCACTGAAGCTTTCTTT.

The chain carries TRBV6-5 and TRBJ2-7, with a weak D call TRBD1 (5 bases). The CDR3 contains 12 residues. Germline V gene sequence: CDR1 MNHEY, CDR2 SVGAGI. The V gene lost 7 bases and the J gene lost 4 bases, with 11 bases spanning the gap. This CDR3 reads CASKTGVYEQYF. The CDR3 region has the DNA TGTGCCAGCAAAACAGGTGTATACGAGCAGTACTTC.